Included here is one TCR beta chain sequence, with context. Its antigen is currently unknown. The PCR was carried out with 60 Vbeta primers and 13 Jbeta primers. Sequencing used immunoSEQ multiplex PCR; TCRdb keeps in-frame clones, though not all of them. Here the sample spans 110,000 to 150,000 clones, about 80% being singletons. This specimen belongs to a study of cytomegalovirus exposure and HLA in healthy donors. Overall study context: There were under 140 million unique TCR beta sequences, drawn from about 179 million T cells, in an earlier analysis.

Germline V gene lookup returns CDR1 SEHNR and CDR2 FQNEAQ (reference sequence). Trimming left V 0 bases short and J 13 bases short, with 18 bases between. The CDR3 sequence is 15 residues long. Study results and limitations: Later on, analysis showed that most CMV-associated TCR beta chains appeared to be HLA-restricted.

Sequences were obtained from PBMCs. This chain connects TRBV7-9 to TRBJ1-4; D unresolved. This TCR came from a woman aged 60-75 years in good health and CMV-seropositive. In DNA form, the CDR3 reads TGTGCCAGCAGCTTAGCGGAGGACCCAGGCGGCGGACTGTTTTTT. Translating it yields CASSLAEDPGGGLFF.